One T cell receptor (beta chain) is described in this entry. Antigen specificity is unknown. TCRdb reprocessed the RT-PCR reads with MiXCR, giving one entry per CDR3 protein. This sample has hundreds of thousands of distinct CDR3 sequences; about a sixth occur once, and the top ten carry around 10%. This entry is derived from a study of response to subunit inactivated influenza vaccine. Study-level results: After each seasonal influenza vaccination, few new T cells are recruited, the authors suggested.

The germline gives CDR1 SGHRS, CDR2 YFSETQ. The CDR3 length is 15 residues. Trimming took off 0 bases at V and 2 bases at J, with 11 bases between the two ends. The starting material was PBMCs from blood, obtained 11 to 12 days after vaccination. The TCR comes from a man aged 50-59 years who received an inactivated influenza vaccine. This chain links TRBV5-1 with TRBJ2-5; D is uncertain. CDR3 residues: CASSLGASVQETQYF. The CDR3 region has the DNA TGCGCCAGCAGCTTGGGTGCCTCCGTTCAAGAGACCCAGTACTTC.